In its sample, the clone carrying this T cell receptor (beta chain) was seen a few times. Antigen specificity is unknown. The sample is drawn from a study of T cells in Graves' hyperthyroidism and ophthalmopathy. Study-level background: Peripheral blood specimens were obtained at initial diagnosis, prior to any treatment.

Study-wide results and caveats: Most clonotypes expanded in thyroid above 0.001 were likewise present in blood.

Ophthalmopathy cases scored 3 or more on the Clinical Activity Score and 4 or more on NOSPECS grade, with duration below 3 months. Used for diagnoses were clinical symptoms, serum thyroxine and TRAb, thyroid ultrasound and orbital computed tomography. Trimming stripped 5 bases from V and 0 bases from J, with 16 bases between. This CDR3 spans 16 amino acids. Per the germline V gene, CDR1 is SGHVS and CDR2 is FQNEAQ. Amplified TCR beta CDR3 regions came from RNA transcripts. HTBI primers drove first-round RT-PCR of the TCR CDR3. Using its own MiXCR run on the multiplex PCR reads, TCRdb lists one record per CDR3 protein. The table includes some 570,000 distinct CDR3 sequences, over 15% detected once.

The genes are TRBV7-8 and TRBJ2-5, with D possibly being TRBD1 or TRBD2 (7 bases each). The sample was blood. The TCR comes from a woman aged 18-30 years with Graves' ophthalmopathy. The CDR3: CASSRGREWYQETQYF. In nucleotides, the CDR3 is TGTGCCAGCAGCAGGGGGCGGGAGTGGTACCAAGAGACCCAGTACTTC.